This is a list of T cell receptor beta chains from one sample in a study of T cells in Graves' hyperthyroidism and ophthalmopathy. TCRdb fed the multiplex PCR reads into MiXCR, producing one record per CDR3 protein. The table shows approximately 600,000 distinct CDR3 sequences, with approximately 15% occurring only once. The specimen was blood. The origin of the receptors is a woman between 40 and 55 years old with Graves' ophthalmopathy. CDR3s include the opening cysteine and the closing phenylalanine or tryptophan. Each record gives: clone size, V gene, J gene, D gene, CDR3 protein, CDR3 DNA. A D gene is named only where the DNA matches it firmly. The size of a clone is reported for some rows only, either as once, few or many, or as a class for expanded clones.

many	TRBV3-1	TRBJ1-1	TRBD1	CASSQRTGGEKAFF	TGTGCCAGCAGCCAAAGGACAGGGGGGGAGAAAGCTTTCTTT
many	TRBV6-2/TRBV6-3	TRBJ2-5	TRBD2	CASSYSPSAGGRQTQYF	TGTGCCAGCAGTTACTCGCCGTCAGCGGGAGGGAGGCAAACCCAGTACTTC
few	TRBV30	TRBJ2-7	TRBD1	CAWKPGQTYEQYF	TGTGCCTGGAAACCGGGACAGACCTACGAGCAGTACTTC
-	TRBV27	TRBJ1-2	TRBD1	CASSPWTGNGYTF	TGTGCCAGCAGTCCCTGGACAGGGAATGGCTACACCTTC
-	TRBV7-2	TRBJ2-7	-	CASSLGGYNEQYF	TGTGCCAGCAGCTTAGGAGGGTACAACGAGCAGTACTTC
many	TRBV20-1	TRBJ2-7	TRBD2	CSASAGTSGTSYEQYF	TGCAGTGCTAGCGCTGGGACTAGCGGGACTAGTTACGAGCAGTACTTC
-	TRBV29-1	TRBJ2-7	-	CSARGMAASYEQYF	TGCAGCGCCAGAGGTATGGCGGCGTCCTACGAGCAGTACTTC
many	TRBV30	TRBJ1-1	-	CAWSQRGTEAFF	TGTGCCTGGAGTCAGAGGGGAACTGAAGCTTTCTTT
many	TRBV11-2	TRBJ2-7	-	CASSLDSIPTYEQYF	TGTGCCAGCAGCCTGGACAGCATCCCCACCTACGAGCAGTACTTC
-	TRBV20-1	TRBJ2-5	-	CSALDRQHVRETQYF	TGCAGTGCTTTAGACAGGCAGCACGTCCGGGAGACCCAGTACTTC
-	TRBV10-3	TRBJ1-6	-	CAIGGGQNNSPLHF	TGTGCCATCGGCGGGGGGCAAAATAATTCACCCCTCCACTTT
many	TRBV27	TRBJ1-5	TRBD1	CASAIDRGNQPQHF	TGTGCCAGCGCGATAGACAGGGGCAATCAGCCCCAGCATTTT
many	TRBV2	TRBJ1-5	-	CASSEGHNSNQPQHF	TGTGCCAGCAGCGAGGGACATAATAGCAATCAGCCCCAGCATTTT
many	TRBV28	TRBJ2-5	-	CASSQTPTQYF	TGTGCCAGCAGTCAGACCCCCACCCAGTACTTC
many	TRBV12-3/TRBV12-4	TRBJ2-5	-	CASSLVLWSQYF	TGTGCCAGCAGTCTCGTATTGTGGAGCCAGTACTTC
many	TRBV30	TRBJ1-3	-	CAWRLTPGRHSGNTIYF	TGTGCCTGGAGGCTGACTCCGGGACGGCACTCTGGAAACACCATATATTTT
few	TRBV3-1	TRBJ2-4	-	CASSHSSQNIQYF	TGTGCCAGCAGCCACAGCAGTCAAAACATTCAGTACTTC
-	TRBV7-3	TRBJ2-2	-	CASSSTWDTGELFF	TGTGCCAGCAGCTCGACATGGGACACCGGGGAGCTGTTTTTT
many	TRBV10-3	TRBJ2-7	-	CAISGGEYEQYF	TGTGCCATCAGTGGGGGGGAGTACGAGCAGTACTTC
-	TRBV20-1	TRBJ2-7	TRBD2	CSASGTSGRREQYF	TGCAGTGCTAGTGGGACTAGCGGGAGACGGGAGCAGTACTTC
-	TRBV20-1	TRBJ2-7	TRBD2	CSAGPGTSLREQYF	TGCAGTGCTGGCCCCGGGACTAGCCTTCGGGAGCAGTACTTC
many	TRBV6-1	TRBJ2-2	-	CASASGLNTGELFF	TGTGCCAGCGCGTCAGGGCTCAACACCGGGGAGCTGTTTTTT
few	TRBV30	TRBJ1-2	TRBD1	CAWSRTGVWAGYTF	TGTGCCTGGAGTAGAACAGGGGTCTGGGCTGGCTACACCTTC
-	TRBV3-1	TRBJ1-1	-	CASSPRPDREDTEAFF	TGTGCCAGCAGCCCCCGGCCCGACAGAGAAGACACTGAAGCTTTCTTT
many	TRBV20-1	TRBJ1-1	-	CSALDGGYTEAFF	TGCAGTGCTCTCGACGGAGGGTACACTGAAGCTTTCTTT
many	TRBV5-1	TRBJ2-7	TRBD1	CASSPGQWDGRQYF	TGCGCCAGCAGCCCGGGACAGTGGGATGGGCGGCAGTACTTC
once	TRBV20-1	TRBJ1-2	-	CSAQRRAAGDGYTF	TGCAGTGCCCAGAGAAGGGCAGCGGGTGATGGCTACACCTTC
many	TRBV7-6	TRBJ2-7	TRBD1	CASSPTLHTSDRADYEQYF	TGTGCTAGCAGCCCAACCCTCCATACATCCGACAGGGCGGACTACGAGCAGTACTTC
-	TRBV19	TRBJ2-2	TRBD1	CASSMAGTGGITGELFF	TGTGCCAGTAGTATGGCCGGGACAGGGGGCATCACCGGGGAGCTGTTTTTT
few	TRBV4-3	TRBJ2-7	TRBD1	CASSQDTGGEQYF	TGCGCCAGCAGCCAAGACACAGGGGGGGAGCAGTACTTC
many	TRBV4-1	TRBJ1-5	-	CASSQEYGYGQPQHF	TGCGCCAGCAGCCAAGAATACGGGTACGGTCAGCCCCAGCATTTT
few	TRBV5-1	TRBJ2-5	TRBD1	CASSLNPGQGVAGTQYF	TGCGCCAGCAGCTTGAATCCGGGACAGGGGGTCGCCGGGACCCAGTACTTC
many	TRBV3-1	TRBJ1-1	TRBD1	CASSQRGQMNTEAFF	TGTGCCAGCAGCCAAAGGGGGCAGATGAACACTGAAGCTTTCTTT
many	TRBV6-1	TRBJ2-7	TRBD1	CASSPDRGRGDAYEQYF	TGTGCCAGCAGTCCGGACAGGGGGCGCGGGGACGCCTACGAGCAGTACTTC
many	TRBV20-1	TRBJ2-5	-	CSARSDYQETQYF	TGCAGTGCTAGATCCGACTACCAAGAGACCCAGTACTTC
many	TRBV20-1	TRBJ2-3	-	CSASPATDTQYF	TGCAGTGCTAGCCCAGCCACAGATACGCAGTATTTT
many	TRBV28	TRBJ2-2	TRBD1	CASSPWDRANTGELFF	TGTGCCAGCAGTCCGTGGGACAGGGCGAACACCGGGGAGCTGTTTTTT
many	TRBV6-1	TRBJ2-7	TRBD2	CASRDSGRAGEQYF	TGTGCCAGCAGGGATAGCGGGAGGGCCGGTGAGCAGTACTTC
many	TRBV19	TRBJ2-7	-	CASTSPGPLGEQYF	TGTGCCAGTACGTCTCCGGGACCCCTCGGAGAGCAGTACTTC
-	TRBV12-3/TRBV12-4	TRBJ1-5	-	CASSPGQRIVGNQPQHF	TGTGCCAGCAGCCCCGGGCAGAGAATCGTAGGCAATCAGCCCCAGCATTTT
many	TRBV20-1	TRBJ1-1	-	CSAQDSTRNTEAFF	TGCAGTGCCCAGGACAGCACAAGAAACACTGAAGCTTTCTTT